The 11 T cell receptor beta chains listed next were all sequenced from one sample in a study of CD8 T cells in Susac syndrome (dated 2019 in TCRdb). The library relied on the immunoSEQ multiplex PCR assay. RNA was extracted using the RNeasy kit, and about 0.5 to 1 microgram was reverse transcribed with random hexamers. Starting from the raw public reads, TCRdb applied fastp trimming at Q25, assembled clones with MiXCR and retained in-frame beta chains. Each CDR3 protein gets just one entry, which takes the most common genes and DNA from the rows behind it. This sample has 330,000 or so distinct CDR3 sequences in its table, and 65% to 90% of those were observed once. The ten largest make up 0.21% of the sample. The sequenced sample was CD8+ T cells from PBMCs. These receptors were collected from a human donor with multiple sclerosis.

The chain couples TRBV19 to TRBJ2-1, with TRBD2 matching over 8 bases. The CDR3 contains 16 residues. Trimming removed 5 bases from V and 0 bases from J; junction bases left unmatched: 6. The germline V gene has CDR1 LNHDA and CDR2 SQIVND (reference sequence). The CDR3 nucleotides read TGTGCCAGTAGTGGCGAGCGGGAGATCTCCTACAATGAGCAGTTCTTC. Translated: CASSGEREISYNEQFF.

The chain links TRBV2 to TRBJ1-1, with D tentatively TRBD1 (6 bases). Per the germline V gene, CDR1 is SNHLY and CDR2 is FYNNEI. V was trimmed by 3 bases and J by 5 bases, leaving 16 bases between them. The CDR3 is 15 residues long. CDR3 region: CASSDKGRGWTEAFF. The CDR3 nucleotides read TGTGCCAGCAGTGATAAAGGCAGGGGATGGACTGAAGCTTTCTTT.

The J gene is TRBJ1-2, the V gene TRBV28, with TRBD1 as a possible D gene (5 bases). Trimming removed 4 bases at V and 7 bases at J, with 16 bases between. Germline assignment: CDR1 MDHEN and CDR2 SYDVKM. This CDR3 has 14 residues. This chain's CDR3 is CASSCLGEIGGYTF. The CDR3 coding sequence is TGTGCCAGCAGTTGCTTAGGGGAGATCGGTGGCTACACCTTC.

For this clonotype: The junction departs from germline at one end; a sequencing error may be responsible. The rearrangement links TRBV10-2 to TRBJ1-1; D call uncertain. The CDR3 contains 13 residues. CDR1 WSHSY and CDR2 SAAADI come from the germline V gene. CDR3 in amino acids: CASSEVGFTEVFF. CDR3 coding DNA: TGCGCCAGCAGTGAAGTGGGATTCACTGAAGTTTTCTTT.

The chain carries TRBV27 and TRBJ2-1; 9 nucleotides agree with TRBD2. Trimming cost V 5 bases and J 5 bases; bases outside gene matches: 7. The germline gives CDR1 MNHEY, CDR2 SMNVEV (reference sequence). The CDR3 runs 15 residues. The CDR3 here is CASSTPSGTNNEQFF. The DNA for the CDR3 is TGTGCCAGCAGTACCCCTAGCGGGACGAACAATGAGCAGTTCTTC.

The rearrangement joins TRBV29-1 to TRBJ2-7, with 7 bases that match TRBD1. J gave up 3 bases and V 4 bases, and 12 bases lay outside the gene matches. This CDR3 contains 15 residues. In germline, CDR1 is SQVTM, CDR2 ANQGSEA. CDR3 sequence reads: CSVAKRGTADYEQYF. CDR3 DNA: TGCAGCGTTGCTAAGAGGGGGACAGCGGACTACGAGCAGTACTTC.

This chain uses TRBV25-1 with TRBJ1-1; 8 bases agree with TRBD1. Germline V lookup: CDR1 MGHDK, CDR2 SYGVNS. V trimming: 4 bases; J trimming: 3 bases; junction bases outside the gene matches: 7. There are 15 residues in the CDR3. The CDR3 nucleotides read TGTGCCAGCAGTGTCTCCGGGACAGGACACACTGAAGCTTTCTTT. Translated: CASSVSGTGHTEAFF.

The chain combines TRBV28 with TRBJ1-2; D is ambiguous. This CDR3 spans 15 amino acids. Germline CDR1 and CDR2: MDHEN and SYDVKM. The germline V and J ends were trimmed by 2 bases and 3 bases, with 13 bases remaining between them. The CDR3 DNA follows: TGTGCCAGCAGTTTAGAGGGCGGACGGTACTATGGCTACACCTTC. Protein: CASSLEGGRYYGYTF.

The chain recombines TRBV6-2 or TRBV6-3 with TRBJ2-7; D possibly matches TRBD1 or TRBD2 (5 bases each). This CDR3 is built from 15 residues. V was clipped by 6 bases and J by 3 bases, with 18 bases between them. Germline CDR1 is MNHEY and CDR2 is SVGEGT. DNA of the CDR3: TGTGCCAGCAGCTCGCCCCGGGACGGATACTACGAGCAGTACTTC. It codes for CASSSPRDGYYEQYF.

The sample holds a few counts of this clonotype. The V and J genes are TRBV7-2 and TRBJ2-7; D is uncertain. The V end was cut by 5 bases, the J end by 6 bases, with 14 bases between. The germline V gene encodes CDR1 SGHTA and CDR2 FQGNSA. The length of the CDR3 is 13 residues. DNA for the CDR3: TGTGCCAGCAGCCCACCCTTATTCACCGAGCAGTACTTC. Protein: CASSPPLFTEQYF.

The sample holds one count of this clonotype. The chain couples TRBV12-3 or TRBV12-4 to TRBJ2-1, with 14 positions matching TRBD2. The J segment lost 10 bases and the V segment lost 2 bases, leaving 7 bases of the junction unmatched. The length of the CDR3 is 16 residues. The CDR3 spells CASSLKGLAGAREQFF. The CDR3 region has the DNA TGTGCCAGCAGTTTAAAGGGACTAGCGGGAGCCCGGGAGCAGTTCTTC.